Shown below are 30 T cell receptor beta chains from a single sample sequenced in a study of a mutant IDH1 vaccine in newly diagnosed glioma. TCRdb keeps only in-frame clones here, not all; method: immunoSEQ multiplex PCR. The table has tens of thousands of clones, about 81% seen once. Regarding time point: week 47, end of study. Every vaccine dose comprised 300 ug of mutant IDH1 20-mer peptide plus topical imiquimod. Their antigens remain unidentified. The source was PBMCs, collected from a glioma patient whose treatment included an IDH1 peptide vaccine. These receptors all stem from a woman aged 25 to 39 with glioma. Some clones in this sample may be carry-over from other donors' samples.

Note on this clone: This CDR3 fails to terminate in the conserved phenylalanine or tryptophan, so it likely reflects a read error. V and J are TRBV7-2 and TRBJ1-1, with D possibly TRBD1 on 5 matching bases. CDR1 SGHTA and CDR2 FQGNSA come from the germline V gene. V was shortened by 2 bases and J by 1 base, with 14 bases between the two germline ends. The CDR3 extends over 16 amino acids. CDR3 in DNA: TGTGCCAGCAGCTTACGCCCCTCCGGGGGGAACACTGAAGCTTTCCTT. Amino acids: CASSLRPSGGNTEAFL.

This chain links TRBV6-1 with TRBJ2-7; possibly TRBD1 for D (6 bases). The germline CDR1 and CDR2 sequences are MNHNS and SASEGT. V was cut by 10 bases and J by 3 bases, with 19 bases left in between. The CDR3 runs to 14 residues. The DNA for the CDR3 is TGTGCCACCTGTGGGGAGAGGGGGTTCTACGAGCAGTACTTC. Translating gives CATCGERGFYEQYF.

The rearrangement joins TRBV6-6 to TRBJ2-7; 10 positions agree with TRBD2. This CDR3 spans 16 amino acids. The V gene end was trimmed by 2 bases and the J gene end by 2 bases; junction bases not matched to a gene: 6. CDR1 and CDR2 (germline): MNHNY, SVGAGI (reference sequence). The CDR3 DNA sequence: TGTGCCAGCAGTTACGGGGCGGGGACTAGCGCCTACGAGCAGTACTTC. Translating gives CASSYGAGTSAYEQYF.

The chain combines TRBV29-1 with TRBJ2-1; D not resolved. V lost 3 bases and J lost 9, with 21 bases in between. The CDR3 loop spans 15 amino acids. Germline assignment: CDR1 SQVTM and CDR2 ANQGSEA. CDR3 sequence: CSVEWVRLTNGEQFF. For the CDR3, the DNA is TGCAGCGTTGAGTGGGTCAGGCTCACGAACGGTGAGCAGTTCTTC.

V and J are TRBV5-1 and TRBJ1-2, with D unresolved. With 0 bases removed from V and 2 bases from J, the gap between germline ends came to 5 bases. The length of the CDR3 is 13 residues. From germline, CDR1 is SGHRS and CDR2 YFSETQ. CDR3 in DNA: TGCGCCAGCAGCTTGGCCGGCAACTATGGCTACACCTTC. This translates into CASSLAGNYGYTF. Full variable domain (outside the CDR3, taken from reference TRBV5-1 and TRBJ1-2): KAGVTQTPRYLIKTRGQQVTLSCSPISGHRSVSWYQQTPGQGLQFLFEYFSETQRNKGNFPGRFSGRQFSNSRSEMNVSTLELGDSALYLCASSLAGNYGYTFGSGTRLTVV.

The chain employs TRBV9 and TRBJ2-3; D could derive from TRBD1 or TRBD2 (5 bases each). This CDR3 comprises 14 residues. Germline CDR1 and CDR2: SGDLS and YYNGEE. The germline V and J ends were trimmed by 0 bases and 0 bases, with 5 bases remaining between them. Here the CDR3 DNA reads TGTGCCAGCAGCGTAGGGGACAGCACAGATACGCAGTATTTT. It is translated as CASSVGDSTDTQYF. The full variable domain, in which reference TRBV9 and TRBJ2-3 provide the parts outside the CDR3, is DSGVTQTPKHLITATGQRVTLRCSPRSGDLSVYWYQQSLDQGLQFLIQYYNGEERAKGNILERFSAQQFPDLHSELNLSSLELGDSALYFCASSVGDSTDTQYFGPGTRLTVL.

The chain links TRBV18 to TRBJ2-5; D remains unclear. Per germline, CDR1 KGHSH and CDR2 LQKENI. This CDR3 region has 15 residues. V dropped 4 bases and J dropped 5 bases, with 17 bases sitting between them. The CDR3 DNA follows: TGTGCCAGCTCACTAACCGGAGAGCCCGGGGAGACCCAGTACTTC. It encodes CASSLTGEPGETQYF.

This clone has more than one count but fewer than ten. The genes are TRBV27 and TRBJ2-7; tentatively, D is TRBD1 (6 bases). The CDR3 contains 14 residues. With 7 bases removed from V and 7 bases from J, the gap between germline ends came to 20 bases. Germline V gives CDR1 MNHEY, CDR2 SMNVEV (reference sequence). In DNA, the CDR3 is TGTGCCAGCACCATACGCAGGGGATTCGAAGAGCAGTACTTC. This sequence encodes CASTIRRGFEEQYF.

The CDR3 loop is CASSLVEDRATGELFF. Here the CDR3 DNA reads TGTGCCAGCAGCTTGGTAGAGGACAGGGCGACCGGGGAGCTGTTTTTT. The V gene is TRBV5-5, the J gene TRBJ2-2; 8 nucleotides align to TRBD1. V was pared by 0 bases and J by 5 bases, with 6 bases of the junction left unmatched. This CDR3 is built from 16 residues. Germline-derived CDR1 and CDR2 are SGHKS and YYEKEE (reference sequence).

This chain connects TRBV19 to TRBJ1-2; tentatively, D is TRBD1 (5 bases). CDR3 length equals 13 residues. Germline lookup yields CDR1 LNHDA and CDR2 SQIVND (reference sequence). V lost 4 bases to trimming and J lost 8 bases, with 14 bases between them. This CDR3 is CASSTGKRDGYTF. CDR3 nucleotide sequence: TGTGCCAGTAGTACGGGCAAGAGGGACGGCTACACCTTC. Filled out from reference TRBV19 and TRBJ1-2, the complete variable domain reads DGGITQSPKYLFRKEGQNVTLSCEQNLNHDAMYWYRQDPGQGLRLIYYSQIVNDFQKGDIAEGYSVSREKKESFPLTVTSAQKNPTAFYLCASSTGKRDGYTFGSGTRLTVV.

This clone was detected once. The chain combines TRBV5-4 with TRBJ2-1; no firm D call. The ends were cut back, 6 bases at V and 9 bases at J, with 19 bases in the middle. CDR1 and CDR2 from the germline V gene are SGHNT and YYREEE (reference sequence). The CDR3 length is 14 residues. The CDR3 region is CASTNDLNLIEQFF. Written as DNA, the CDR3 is TGTGCCAGCACCAACGACCTGAATCTCATTGAGCAGTTCTTC.

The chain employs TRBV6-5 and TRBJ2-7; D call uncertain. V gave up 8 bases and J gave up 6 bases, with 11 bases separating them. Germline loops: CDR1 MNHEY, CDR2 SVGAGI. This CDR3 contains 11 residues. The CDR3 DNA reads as TGTGCCAGCCTCGACGGCCGCGAGCAGTACTTC. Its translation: CASLDGREQYF.

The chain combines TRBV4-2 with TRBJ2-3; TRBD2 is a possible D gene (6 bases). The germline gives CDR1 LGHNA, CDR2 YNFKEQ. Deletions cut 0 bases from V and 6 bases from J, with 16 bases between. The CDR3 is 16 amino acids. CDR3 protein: CASSQDYGRGRDTQYF. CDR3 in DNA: TGTGCCAGCAGCCAAGATTATGGCCGGGGGAGGGATACGCAGTATTTT.

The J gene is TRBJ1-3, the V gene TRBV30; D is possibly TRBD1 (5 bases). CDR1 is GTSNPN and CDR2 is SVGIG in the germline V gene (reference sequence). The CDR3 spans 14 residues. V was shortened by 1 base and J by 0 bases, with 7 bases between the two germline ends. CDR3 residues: CAWSGGASGNTIYF. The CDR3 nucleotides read TGTGCCTGGAGTGGAGGGGCCTCTGGAAACACCATATATTTT.

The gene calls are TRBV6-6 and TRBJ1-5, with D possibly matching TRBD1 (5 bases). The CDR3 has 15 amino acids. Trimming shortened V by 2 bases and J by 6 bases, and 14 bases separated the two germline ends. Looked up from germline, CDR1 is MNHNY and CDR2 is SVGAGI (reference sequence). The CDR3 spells CASSYPAQGSQPQHF. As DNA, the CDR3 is TGTGCCAGCAGTTACCCCGCCCAGGGTAGTCAGCCCCAGCATTTT.

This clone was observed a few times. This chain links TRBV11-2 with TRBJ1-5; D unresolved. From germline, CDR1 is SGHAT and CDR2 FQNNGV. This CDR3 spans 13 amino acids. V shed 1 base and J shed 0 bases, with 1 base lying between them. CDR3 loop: CASSLGSNQPQHF. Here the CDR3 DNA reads TGTGCCAGCAGCTTAGGTAGCAATCAGCCCCAGCATTTT.

Written as DNA, the CDR3 is TGCGCCAGCAGAAGAGACAGTCCTCCCTACGAGCAGTACTTC. Translated, it gives CASRRDSPPYEQYF. This sequence joins TRBV10-2 and TRBJ2-7; D is perhaps TRBD1 (5 bases). Germline V gene lookup returns CDR1 WSHSY and CDR2 SAAADI. The CDR3 spans 14 residues. Trimming pared 6 bases from V and 2 bases from J, leaving 14 bases between.

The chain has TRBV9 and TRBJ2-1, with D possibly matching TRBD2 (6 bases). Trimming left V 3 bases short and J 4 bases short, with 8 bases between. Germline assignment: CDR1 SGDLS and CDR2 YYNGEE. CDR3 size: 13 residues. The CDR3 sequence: CASSGGAYNEQFF. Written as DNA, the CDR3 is TGTGCCAGCAGCGGCGGGGCTTACAATGAGCAGTTCTTC.

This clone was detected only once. This CDR3 is CASSLERGETQYF. The DNA for the CDR3 is TGCGCCAGCAGCCTGGAAAGAGGGGAGACCCAGTACTTC. The V and J genes are TRBV5-1 and TRBJ2-5; possibly TRBD2 for D (5 bases). The germline V and J ends were trimmed by 4 bases and 5 bases, with 12 bases remaining between them. The CDR3 has 13 amino acids. CDR1 SGHRS and CDR2 YFSETQ come from the germline V gene.

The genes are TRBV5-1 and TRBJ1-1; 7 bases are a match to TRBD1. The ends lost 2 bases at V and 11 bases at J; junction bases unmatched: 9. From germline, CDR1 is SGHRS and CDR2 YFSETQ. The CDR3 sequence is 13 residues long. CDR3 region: CASSLGGQGGAFF. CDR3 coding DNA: TGCGCCAGCAGCTTAGGTGGGCAGGGGGGGGCTTTCTTT.

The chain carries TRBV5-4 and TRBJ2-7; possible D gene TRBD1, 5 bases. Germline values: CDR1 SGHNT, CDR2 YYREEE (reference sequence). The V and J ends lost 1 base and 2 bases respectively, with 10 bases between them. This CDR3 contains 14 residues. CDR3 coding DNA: TGTGCCAGCAGCTTGTCAGGGAATCCCTACGAGCAGTACTTC. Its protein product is CASSLSGNPYEQYF.

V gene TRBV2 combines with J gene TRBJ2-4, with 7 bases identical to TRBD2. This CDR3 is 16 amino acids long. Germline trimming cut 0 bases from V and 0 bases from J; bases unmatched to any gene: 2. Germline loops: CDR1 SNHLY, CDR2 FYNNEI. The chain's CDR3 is CASSEAGRGAKNIQYF. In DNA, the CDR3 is TGTGCCAGCAGTGAAGCGGGGAGGGGAGCCAAAAACATTCAGTACTTC.

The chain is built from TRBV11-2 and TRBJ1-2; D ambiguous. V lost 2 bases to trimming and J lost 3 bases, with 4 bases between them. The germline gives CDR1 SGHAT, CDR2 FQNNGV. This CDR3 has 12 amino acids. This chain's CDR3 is CASSLYDYGYTF. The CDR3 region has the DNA TGTGCCAGCAGCTTATACGACTATGGCTACACCTTC.

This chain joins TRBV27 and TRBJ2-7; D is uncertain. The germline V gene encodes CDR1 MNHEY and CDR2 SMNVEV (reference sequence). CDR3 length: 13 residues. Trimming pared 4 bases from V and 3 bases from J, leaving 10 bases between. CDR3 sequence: CASSSTSSYEQYF. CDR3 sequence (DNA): TGTGCCAGCAGTTCCACTTCCAGCTACGAGCAGTACTTC.

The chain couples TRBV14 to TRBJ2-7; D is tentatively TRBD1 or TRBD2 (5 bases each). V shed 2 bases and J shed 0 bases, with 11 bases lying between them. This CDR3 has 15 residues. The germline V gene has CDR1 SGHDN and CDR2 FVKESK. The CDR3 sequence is CASSQWGISSYEQYF. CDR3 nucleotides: TGTGCCAGCAGCCAATGGGGGATAAGCTCCTACGAGCAGTACTTC.

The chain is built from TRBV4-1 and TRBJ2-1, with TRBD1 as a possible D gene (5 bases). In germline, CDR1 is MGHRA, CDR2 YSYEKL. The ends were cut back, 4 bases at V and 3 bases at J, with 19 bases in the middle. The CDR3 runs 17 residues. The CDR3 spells CASSPSEKQGYYNEQFF. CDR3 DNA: TGCGCCAGCAGCCCGTCTGAGAAGCAGGGTTACTACAATGAGCAGTTCTTC.

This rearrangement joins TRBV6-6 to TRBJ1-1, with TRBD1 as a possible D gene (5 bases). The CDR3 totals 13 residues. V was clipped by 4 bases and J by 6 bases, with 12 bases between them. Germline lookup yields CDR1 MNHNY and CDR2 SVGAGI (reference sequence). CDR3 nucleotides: TGTGCCAGCAGTTGGGGCTACAGATCTGAAGCTTTCTTT. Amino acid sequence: CASSWGYRSEAFF.

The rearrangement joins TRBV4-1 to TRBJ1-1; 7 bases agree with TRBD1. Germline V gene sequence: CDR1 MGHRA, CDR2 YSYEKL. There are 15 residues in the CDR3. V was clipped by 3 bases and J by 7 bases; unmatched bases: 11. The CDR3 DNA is TGCGCCAGCAGCCAGGGCCTACTGGGACAGTATGAAGCTTTCTTT. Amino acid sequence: CASSQGLLGQYEAFF.

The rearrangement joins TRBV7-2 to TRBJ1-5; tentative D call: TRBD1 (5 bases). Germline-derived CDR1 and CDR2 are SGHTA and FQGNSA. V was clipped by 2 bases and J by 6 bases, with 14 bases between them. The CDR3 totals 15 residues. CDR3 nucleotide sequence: TGTGCCAGCAGCTTAAGCAGGGACGGGGTTCAGCCCCAGCATTTT. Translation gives CASSLSRDGVQPQHF.

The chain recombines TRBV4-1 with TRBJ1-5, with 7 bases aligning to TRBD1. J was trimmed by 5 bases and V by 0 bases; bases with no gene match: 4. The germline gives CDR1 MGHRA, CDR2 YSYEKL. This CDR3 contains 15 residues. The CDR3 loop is CASSQDRDSYQPQHF. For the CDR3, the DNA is TGCGCCAGCAGCCAAGACCGGGACAGTTATCAGCCCCAGCATTTT.